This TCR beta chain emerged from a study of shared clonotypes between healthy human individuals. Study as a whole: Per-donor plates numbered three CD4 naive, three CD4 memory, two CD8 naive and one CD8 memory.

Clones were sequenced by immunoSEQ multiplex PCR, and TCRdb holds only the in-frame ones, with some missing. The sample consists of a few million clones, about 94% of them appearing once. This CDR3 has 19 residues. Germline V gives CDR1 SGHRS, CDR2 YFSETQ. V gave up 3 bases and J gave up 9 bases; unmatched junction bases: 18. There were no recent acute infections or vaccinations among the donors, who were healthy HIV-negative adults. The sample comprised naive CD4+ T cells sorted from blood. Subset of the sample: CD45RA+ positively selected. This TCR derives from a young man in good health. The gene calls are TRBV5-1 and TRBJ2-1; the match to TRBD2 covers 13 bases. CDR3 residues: CASSWEGQGRLAGGSEQFF. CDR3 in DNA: TGCGCCAGCAGCTGGGAGGGACAGGGCAGACTAGCGGGAGGCAGTGAGCAGTTCTTC.